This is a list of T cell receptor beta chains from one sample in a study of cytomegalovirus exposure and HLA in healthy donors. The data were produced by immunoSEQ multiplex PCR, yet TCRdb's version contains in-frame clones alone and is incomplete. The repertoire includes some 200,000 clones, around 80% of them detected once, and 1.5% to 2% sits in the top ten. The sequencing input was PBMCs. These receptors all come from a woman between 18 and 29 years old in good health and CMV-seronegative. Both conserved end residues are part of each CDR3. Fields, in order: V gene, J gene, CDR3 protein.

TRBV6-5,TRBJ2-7,CASSYSRREYEQYF
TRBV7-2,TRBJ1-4,CASSVQGGSEKLFF
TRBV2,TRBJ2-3,CASRVTSGGNTQYF
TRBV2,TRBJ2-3,CASRGYTQYF
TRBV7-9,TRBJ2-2,CASSTAGAGGELFF
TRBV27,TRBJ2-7,CASSRSLAEVSYEQYF
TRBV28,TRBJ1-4,CASSLDLVATNEKLFF
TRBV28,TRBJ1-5,CASSLAGYQPQHF
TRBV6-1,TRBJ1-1,CASSVFNFMNTEAFF
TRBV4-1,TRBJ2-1,CASSRGTGVYNEQFF
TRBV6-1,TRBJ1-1,CASKETALNTEAFF
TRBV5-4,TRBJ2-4,CASSLGLAGKNIQYF
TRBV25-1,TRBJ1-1,CATTPRGNTEAFF
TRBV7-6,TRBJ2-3,CASSSGSEGSVGVTQYF
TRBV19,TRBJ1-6,CASSMLQLLNSPLHF
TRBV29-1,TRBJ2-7,CSVETRAPDEQYF
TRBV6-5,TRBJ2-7,CASRKTGINEQYF
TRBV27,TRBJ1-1,CASSPSRDTMNTEAFF
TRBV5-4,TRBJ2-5,CASSLVSQPRETQYF
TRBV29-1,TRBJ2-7,CSVFGQLNEQYF